These 7 T cell receptor beta chains were sequenced from one sample in a study of blood T cell repertoires in COVID-19. Assay used: immunoSEQ multiplex PCR; TCRdb lists only in-frame clones, some missing. The sample has about 190,000 clones; 88% are singletons. Material for sequencing was peripheral blood. The source of these receptors is a young man with active or convalescent COVID-19.

The chain carries TRBV7-2 and TRBJ1-1; D is possibly TRBD1 (6 bases). The CDR3 spans 15 residues. The V end was cut by 3 bases, the J end by 4 bases, with 15 bases between. Germline V gives CDR1 SGHTA, CDR2 FQGNSA. CDR3 sequence (DNA): TGTGCCAGCAGCTTGAGCGCCCCAGGGGCCACTGAAGCTTTCTTT. This gives the protein CASSLSAPGATEAFF.

This clone was detected only a few times. CDR3 DNA: TGCGCCAGCAGCTTGGTAGGGGAGGACACCATATATTTT. It is translated as CASSLVGEDTIYF. This chain connects TRBV5-1 to TRBJ1-3, with a weak D call TRBD1 (5 bases). Trimming took 0 bases from V and 8 from J, leaving 9 bases between them. CDR1 and CDR2 from the germline V gene are SGHRS and YFSETQ. CDR3 length: 13 residues.

V and J are TRBV7-2 and TRBJ1-2; D remains unclear. The CDR3 totals 15 residues. The germline gives CDR1 SGHTA, CDR2 FQGNSA. The ends were cut back, 4 bases at V and 2 bases at J, with 14 bases in the middle. This chain's CDR3 is CASSSYTRSNYGYTF. The CDR3 nucleotides are TGTGCCAGCAGCTCCTATACTCGGTCAAACTATGGCTACACCTTC.

The J gene is TRBJ2-6, the V gene TRBV2; 11 bases fit TRBD2. The CDR3 length is 20 residues. Germline V gene sequence: CDR1 SNHLY, CDR2 FYNNEI. The ends lost 2 bases at V and 1 base at J; junction bases unmatched: 10. The CDR3 DNA reads TGTGCCAGCAGTGAATTCGGTAGCGGGAGGGTTATATCTGGGGCCAACGTCCTGACTTTC. Its protein product is CASSEFGSGRVISGANVLTF.

The V gene is TRBV29-1, the J gene TRBJ1-1, with 7 bases lining up with TRBD1. The V segment lost 6 bases and the J segment 5 bases; nucleotides outside the gene matches: 12. This CDR3 contains 14 residues. Germline V lookup: CDR1 SQVTM, CDR2 ANQGSEA. Here the CDR3 reads CSVSGVGGRTEAFF. CDR3 DNA: TGCAGCGTCTCGGGGGTAGGGGGCCGAACTGAAGCTTTCTTT.

The genes are TRBV5-4 and TRBJ1-2; 7 bases align to TRBD1. Trimming removed 4 bases from V and 2 bases from J; junction bases left unmatched: 14. CDR1 SGHNT and CDR2 YYREEE come from the germline V gene (reference sequence). This CDR3 is built from 17 residues. CDR3 loop: CASSRGGQGGSNYGYTF. Here the CDR3 DNA reads TGTGCCAGCAGCCGAGGGGGCCAGGGCGGTTCGAACTATGGCTACACCTTC.

This chain connects TRBV19 to TRBJ1-2; D call uncertain. Germline V CDR1 and CDR2: LNHDA, SQIVND (reference sequence). V was cut by 1 base and J by 0 bases, with 15 bases left in between. This CDR3 is built from 17 residues. CDR3 protein: CASSIVRGILANYGYTF. The DNA of the CDR3 is TGTGCCAGTAGTATAGTACGGGGAATTCTTGCTAACTATGGCTACACCTTC.